Sequencing of this T cell receptor beta chain was carried out in a study of shared clonotypes between healthy human individuals. Findings and caveats of the study: Few donors restricted represented genetic and exposure-history diversity.

Per germline, CDR1 SGHTA and CDR2 FQGNSA. The CDR3 loop spans 12 amino acids. As concerns this clone: Antigen: not known. At one end the junction does not follow the germline gene, possibly because of a read error.

Template for every sorted-subset replicate PCR totaled about 0.2 ug DNA, 25,000 to 35,000 T cell genomes. TCRdb's table, derived via immunoSEQ multiplex PCR, lists solely in-frame clones and lacks some. The sample consists of 2,500,000 or so clones, around 92% of them appearing once. The V gene is TRBV7-2, the J gene TRBJ2-5, with 10 nucleotides matching TRBD2. This sequence was found in a man in his late teens or twenties in good health. Some clones in this sample may be carry-over from other donors' samples. The sequenced sample consisted of naive CD4+ T cells from PBMCs. As for subset: CD45RA+ positively selected. The CDR3 DNA follows: TGTGCCAGCAGCCCAGCGTCTGGACTAGCGGACTTC. This sequence encodes CASSPASGLADF.